The rows below give T cell receptor beta chains drawn from one sample of a study of shared clonotypes between healthy human individuals. The method was immunoSEQ multiplex PCR; TCRdb's version includes in-frame clones alone and lacks a portion of them. Here the sample spans some 450,000 clones, 70% to 80% being singletons. The specimen was PBMCs. The receptors shown here come from a woman aged 35 to 49 in good health. Some clones in this sample may be carry-over from other donors' samples. CDR3s include the opening cysteine and the closing phenylalanine or tryptophan. A D gene is named only where the DNA matches it firmly. Size tells how often a clone was seen (once, few, many) or the class of an expanded clone, and some rows leave it out.

NA | TRBJ2-7 | TRBV6-6 | NA | CASGQGYEQYF | TGTGCCAGCGGGCAGGGCTACGAGCAGTACTTC
TRBD1 | TRBJ1-3 | TRBV28 | NA | CASSGTVSSGNTIYF | TGTGCCAGCAGCGGGACAGTGAGCTCTGGAAACACCATATATTTT
TRBD2 | TRBJ2-5 | TRBV2 | NA | CASVIAGLEETQYF | TGTGCCAGCGTAATAGCGGGGTTAGAAGAGACCCAGTACTTC
NA | TRBJ2-3 | TRBV10-3 | NA | CAISESRQPPLDTQYF | TGTGCCATCAGTGAGTCAAGACAGCCACCTTTAGATACGCAGTATTTT
NA | TRBJ2-7 | TRBV7-8 | NA | CASSPFYEQYF | TGTGCCAGCAGCCCATTCTACGAGCAGTACTTC
TRBD2 | TRBJ2-1 | TRBV6-6 | NA | CASSYPGGSLGEQFF | TGTGCCAGCAGTTACCCCGGCGGGAGTCTCGGTGAGCAGTTCTTC
TRBD1 | TRBJ2-3 | TRBV28 | NA | CASSLPDRGADTQYF | TGTGCCAGCAGCCTACCGGACAGGGGAGCAGATACGCAGTATTTT
TRBD2 | TRBJ2-7 | TRBV6-5 | few | CASSAPGTSGTKYF | TGTGCCAGCAGCGCTCCCGGGACTAGCGGGACTAAGTACTTC
NA | TRBJ2-6 | TRBV7-9 | NA | CASSWADSGANVLTF | TGTGCCAGCAGCTGGGCCGACTCTGGGGCCAACGTCCTGACTTTC
NA | TRBJ2-7 | TRBV20-1 | NA | CSAGNSGGQYF | TGCAGTGCCGGAAACTCTGGGGGGCAGTACTTC